This entry describes one T cell receptor beta chain. These data originate in a study of blood T cell repertoires in COVID-19. Study information: The analysed material was cDNA or gDNA that came from T cells, B-cell-depleted T cells, or PBMCs.

V was clipped by 0 bases and J by 3 bases, with 15 bases between them. This CDR3 is 16 amino acids long. Germline CDR1 is MGHRA and CDR2 is YSYEKL. Study processing details: How many nucleated cells were present was estimated from reference gene primer amplification. The protocol was immunoSEQ multiplex PCR, while the TCRdb copy is restricted to in-frame clones and leaves out a portion. That table furnishes V, J and clone size, whereas the DNA furnished D and trimming. The sample carries some 390,000 clones, around nine tenths recorded once. Input material: peripheral blood. The origin of this receptor is a human donor in a cohort sampled during active COVID-19. The V gene is TRBV4-1, the J gene TRBJ2-7; a weak D match, TRBD1 (6 bases). CDR3 sequence (DNA): TGCGCCAGCAGCCAAGAAGCCTGGACAGCTAGCTACGAGCAGTACTTC. Translated, it gives CASSQEAWTASYEQYF.